The 29 T cell receptor beta chains in this list originate from one sample, sequenced in a study of cytomegalovirus exposure and HLA in healthy donors. The study ran its PCR with 60 Vbeta and 13 Jbeta primers. Profiled with immunoSEQ multiplex PCR; TCRdb holds only in-frame clones, not every one. The table records 200,000 to 250,000 clones, approximately 70% of them present only once. The sequencing input was PBMCs. These receptors all stem from a young woman in good health and CMV-seronegative.

This chain links TRBV5-4 with TRBJ2-1, with 10 bases aligning to TRBD2. This CDR3 contains 15 residues. V shed 4 bases and J 8 bases; nucleotides not matched to a gene: 9. Germline CDR1 SGHNT, CDR2 YYREEE (reference sequence). CDR3 in DNA: TGTGCCAGCAGCCCCGGGACTAGCGCTAGCGATGAGCAGTTCTTC. Encoded protein: CASSPGTSASDEQFF.

This clone occurred a few times. The genes are TRBV6-1 and TRBJ2-5; 9 bases match TRBD2. CDR1 MNHNS and CDR2 SASEGT come from the germline V gene. Trimming took 4 bases from V and 5 from J; bases not matched to a gene: 8. The CDR3 is made up of 15 amino acids. The CDR3 is CASSGGGRAEETQYF. In DNA, the CDR3 is TGTGCCAGCAGTGGTGGCGGGAGGGCTGAGGAGACCCAGTACTTC.

The rearrangement links TRBV11-2 to TRBJ1-4, with D maybe TRBD1 (6 bases). Germline assignment: CDR1 SGHAT and CDR2 FQNNGV. The CDR3 covers 15 residues. The germline V and J ends were trimmed by 5 bases and 6 bases, with 16 bases remaining between them. The CDR3 sequence: CASSQIRGSYEKLFF. Written as DNA, the CDR3 is TGTGCCAGCAGCCAAATCAGGGGCTCGTATGAAAAACTGTTTTTT.

The genes are TRBV7-8 and TRBJ1-3; TRBD1 matches 7 bases. The germline gives CDR1 SGHVS, CDR2 FQNEAQ. J was trimmed by 0 bases and V by 5 bases; bases with no gene match: 7. The CDR3 runs to 16 residues. CDR3 bases: TGTGCCAGCAGCCAAAGGACAGGTGCCTCTGGAAACACCATATATTTT. Protein: CASSQRTGASGNTIYF.

This chain links TRBV5-6 with TRBJ1-1; 10 nucleotides align to TRBD1. J gave up 0 bases and V 4 bases, and 9 bases lay outside the gene matches. The CDR3 sequence is 17 residues long. Germline assignment: CDR1 SGHDT and CDR2 YYEEEE. For the CDR3, the DNA is TGTGCCAGCAGCGCCCGGGACAGGGGCGCCATGAACACTGAAGCTTTCTTT. Encoded protein: CASSARDRGAMNTEAFF.

The chain is built from TRBV5-1 and TRBJ1-6; 9 positions agree with TRBD1. This CDR3 region has 15 residues. Germline lookup yields CDR1 SGHRS and CDR2 YFSETQ. Losses at the gene ends were 3 bases for V and 2 bases for J; bases not matched to a gene: 0. CDR3 in amino acids: CASSWDRAYNSPLHF. The CDR3 DNA reads as TGCGCCAGCAGCTGGGACAGGGCCTATAATTCACCCCTCCACTTT.

The chain links TRBV30 to TRBJ1-3, with TRBD1 as a possible D gene (5 bases). The V end lost 8 bases, the J end lost 5 bases, and 19 bases lay between the germline ends. From germline, CDR1 is GTSNPN and CDR2 SVGIG (reference sequence). This CDR3 has 14 residues. In DNA, the CDR3 is TGTGCCGGATCTACCGGTCAGGGAAGAAACACCATATATTTT. It specifies CAGSTGQGRNTIYF.

This clone was detected a few times. This chain connects TRBV5-1 to TRBJ1-1; 8 nucleotides match TRBD1. This CDR3 spans 15 amino acids. With V trimmed by 2 bases and J by 4 bases, 7 bases remained unmatched. Germline CDR1 SGHRS, CDR2 YFSETQ. Here the CDR3 reads CASSFGQGSRTEAFF. CDR3 DNA: TGCGCCAGCAGCTTCGGACAGGGATCCCGCACTGAAGCTTTCTTT.

The genes are TRBV6-5 and TRBJ1-1; 8 bases fit TRBD1. There are 15 residues in the CDR3. CDR1 MNHEY and CDR2 SVGAGI come from the germline V gene. V gave up 6 bases and J gave up 0 bases; unmatched junction bases: 6. The CDR3 loop reads CASREHRGMNTEAFF. The CDR3 coding sequence is TGTGCCAGCAGGGAGCACAGGGGGATGAACACTGAAGCTTTCTTT.

The chain carries TRBV7-8 and TRBJ2-7; 8 bases align to TRBD1. Germline CDR1 is SGHVS and CDR2 is FQNEAQ. The CDR3 loop spans 16 amino acids. With 2 bases clipped from V and 7 bases from J, the junction kept 13 bases outside the gene matches. CDR3 bases: TGTGCCAGCAGCTTAAACTCGGGCCAGGGGGCGGGAGAGCAGTACTTC. Its protein product is CASSLNSGQGAGEQYF.

The chain carries TRBV6-1 and TRBJ2-7; 7 nucleotides line up with TRBD2. V lost 5 bases and J lost 0; bases outside the gene matches: 4. The V gene's germline CDR1 is MNHNS and CDR2 SASEGT. This CDR3 is 14 amino acids long. DNA for the CDR3: TGTGCCAGCAGTTTAGCGGGTTACTCCTACGAGCAGTACTTC. Amino acids: CASSLAGYSYEQYF.

The chain joins TRBV11-2 to TRBJ2-1, with 8 bases that match TRBD2. Trimming removed 5 bases from V and 3 bases from J; junction bases left unmatched: 6. Looked up from germline, CDR1 is SGHAT and CDR2 is FQNNGV. This CDR3 is built from 15 residues. CDR3 region: CASSQAGVNYNEQFF. CDR3 bases: TGTGCCAGCAGCCAAGCGGGAGTCAACTACAATGAGCAGTTCTTC.

The rearrangement joins TRBV6-1 to TRBJ1-5; 7 bases are shared with TRBD1. With V trimmed by 5 bases and J by 0 bases, 4 bases remained unmatched. CDR1 and CDR2 (germline): MNHNS, SASEGT. The CDR3 is 15 residues long. The CDR3 sequence: CASSPGTASNQPQHF. In DNA form, the CDR3 reads TGTGCCAGCAGTCCCGGGACAGCTAGCAATCAGCCCCAGCATTTT.

This clone came up once. The CDR3 coding sequence is TGCGCCAGCAGTCAAACTTTAGAGGCCGGGGAGCTGTTTTTT. It specifies CASSQTLEAGELFF. The chain carries TRBV5-1 and TRBJ2-2; D not certain. With 5 bases removed from V and 6 bases from J, the gap between germline ends came to 14 bases. Germline loops: CDR1 SGHRS, CDR2 YFSETQ. The CDR3 is 14 residues long. Full variable domain (outside the CDR3, taken from reference TRBV5-1 and TRBJ2-2): KAGVTQTPRYLIKTRGQQVTLSCSPISGHRSVSWYQQTPGQGLQFLFEYFSETQRNKGNFPGRFSGRQFSNSRSEMNVSTLELGDSALYLCASSQTLEAGELFFGEGSRLTVL.

The rearrangement links TRBV7-6 to TRBJ2-7; 8 positions agree with TRBD1. CDR1 SGHVS and CDR2 FNYEAQ come from the germline V gene. CDR3 length: 16 residues. The V and J ends lost 2 bases and 7 bases, in that order; junction bases with no gene match: 13. In DNA, the CDR3 is TGTGCCAGCAGCTTAAAATCCGGCCAGGGGGCGGGAGAGCAGTACTTC. Residues: CASSLKSGQGAGEQYF.

V and J are TRBV2 and TRBJ2-5; unclear D gene. This CDR3 region has 14 residues. Trimming took 5 bases from V and 5 from J, leaving 15 bases between them. Germline CDR1 reads SNHLY; CDR2 reads FYNNEI. Here the CDR3 reads CASSKGGSGETQYF. The CDR3 nucleotides read TGTGCCAGCAGTAAAGGCGGCAGTGGGGAGACCCAGTACTTC.

This clone was seen more than once but under ten times. The chain recombines TRBV9 with TRBJ2-7; 14 bases agree with TRBD2. The CDR3 runs to 16 residues. CDR1 and CDR2 from the germline V gene are SGDLS and YYNGEE. The ends lost 2 bases at V and 5 bases at J; junction bases unmatched: 6. In nucleotides, the CDR3 is TGTGCCAGCAGCGTGACTAGCGGGAGGGCCTTCGACGAGCAGTACTTC. Its translation: CASSVTSGRAFDEQYF.

The chain combines TRBV19 with TRBJ1-5; D is possibly TRBD1 (5 bases). The CDR3 totals 13 residues. Germline loops: CDR1 LNHDA, CDR2 SQIVND (reference sequence). Deletions cut 7 bases from V and 6 bases from J, with 13 bases between. The CDR3 DNA follows: TGTGCCAGTACAGGGCAGGGAGGTCAGCCCCAGCATTTT. Translating it yields CASTGQGGQPQHF.

This sequence joins TRBV18 and TRBJ2-1; a possible D gene is TRBD1 (5 bases). With 1 base removed from V and 6 bases from J, the gap between germline ends came to 13 bases. CDR3 length: 15 amino acids. Germline values: CDR1 KGHSH, CDR2 LQKENI. The CDR3 DNA sequence: TGTGCCAGCTCACCACAGGGGCTACGCAGCAATGAGCAGTTCTTC. It translates to CASSPQGLRSNEQFF.

The gene calls are TRBV5-4 and TRBJ2-5; D not certain. The germline V gene has CDR1 SGHNT and CDR2 YYREEE (reference sequence). V shed 2 bases and J shed 1 base, with 9 bases lying between them. This CDR3 has 14 residues. The CDR3 nucleotides are TGTGCCAGCAGCTTCGGGTCGGTCCAAGAGACCCAGTACTTC. Its translation: CASSFGSVQETQYF.

The J gene is TRBJ2-5, the V gene TRBV5-1, with 7 nucleotides matching TRBD1. The J call could be wrong; TRBJ2-7 is a better fit for the DNA end. Germline values: CDR1 SGHRS, CDR2 YFSETQ. The CDR3 has 14 residues. Here the CDR3 reads CASSLILQGNEQYF. The CDR3 nucleotides are TGCGCCAGCAGCTTGATTCTACAGGGGAACGAGCAGTACTTC.

This clone appeared a single time. The gene calls are TRBV6-5 and TRBJ1-2; possible D gene TRBD1, 6 bases. In germline, CDR1 is MNHEY, CDR2 SVGAGI. The V gene lost 6 bases and the J gene lost 4 bases, with 15 bases spanning the gap. The CDR3 covers 14 residues. CDR3 bases: TGTGCCAGCAGCCCCCAGGGGTGGGGCTATGGCTACACCTTC. Translation gives CASSPQGWGYGYTF.

The gene calls are TRBV30 and TRBJ2-7; TRBD2 agrees at 9 bases. Germline trimming cut 3 bases from V and 3 bases from J; bases unmatched to any gene: 6. The CDR3 sequence is 14 residues long. The germline CDR1 and CDR2 sequences are GTSNPN and SVGIG (reference sequence). The CDR3 loop is CAWSISGGLYEQYF. The CDR3 DNA reads TGTGCCTGGAGCATTAGCGGGGGCCTCTACGAGCAGTACTTC.

This clone was detected many times. V gene TRBV29-1 combines with J gene TRBJ2-1; D might be TRBD2 (5 bases). The CDR3 extends over 14 amino acids. Germline values: CDR1 SQVTM, CDR2 ANQGSEA. The V and J ends lost 7 bases and 7 bases respectively, with 20 bases between them. The CDR3 DNA follows: TGCAGCGCCCCTGAGAGGGAGTTTAGGAATGAGCAGTTCTTC. As protein: CSAPEREFRNEQFF.

Only a few counts were recorded for this clone. This sequence joins TRBV5-1 and TRBJ1-2, with unresolved D. CDR3 length: 18 residues. Trimming stripped 0 bases from V and 0 bases from J, with 18 bases between. Germline CDR1 SGHRS, CDR2 YFSETQ. Written as DNA, the CDR3 is TGCGCCAGCAGCTTGGAAAATCCGGGCCTCGGGGCTAACTATGGCTACACCTTC. This codes for CASSLENPGLGANYGYTF.

The chain has TRBV5-6 and TRBJ1-1; 9 nucleotides match TRBD1. Germline V gene sequence: CDR1 SGHDT, CDR2 YYEEEE. This CDR3 spans 18 amino acids. J gave up 3 bases and V 3 bases, and 15 bases lay outside the gene matches. The CDR3 DNA follows: TGTGCCAGCAGCTCGACAGGGGGAAAATTAGGGTGGTACACTGAAGCTTTCTTT. Translating it yields CASSSTGGKLGWYTEAFF.

In this sample, this clone turned up once. The rearrangement joins TRBV5-4 to TRBJ2-3; D call uncertain. Trimming shortened V by 1 base and J by 5 bases, and 11 bases separated the two germline ends. This CDR3 has 14 residues. Germline-derived CDR1 and CDR2 are SGHNT and YYREEE (reference sequence). CDR3 in amino acids: CASSLWQRGDTQYF. CDR3 bases: TGTGCCAGCAGCTTGTGGCAGAGAGGAGATACGCAGTATTTT.

The rearrangement uses TRBV29-1 and TRBJ1-4; the match to TRBD1 covers 8 bases. Per the germline V gene, CDR1 is SQVTM and CDR2 is ANQGSEA. The junction had 5 bases not matched to a gene; V was cut back by 3 bases and J by 8 bases. This CDR3 region has 13 residues. The CDR3 reads CSVDTGGREKLFF. The CDR3 nucleotides read TGCAGCGTTGATACAGGGGGGAGAGAAAAACTGTTTTTT. The variable domain in full, with the rest retrieved from reference TRBV29-1 and TRBJ1-4, is SAVISQKPSRDICQRGTSLTIQCQVDSQVTMMFWYRQQPGQSLTLIATANQGSEATYESGFVIDKFPISRPNLTFSTLTVSNMSPEDSSIYLCSVDTGGREKLFFGSGTQLSVL.

The chain employs TRBV5-6 and TRBJ1-2; possibly TRBD1 for D (5 bases). CDR1 is SGHDT and CDR2 is YYEEEE in the germline V gene. Trimming took off 0 bases at V and 6 bases at J, with 18 bases between the two ends. The CDR3 extends over 16 amino acids. The CDR3 DNA sequence: TGTGCCAGCAGCTTGGCCTATAGCGGGGCGCAGGATGGCTACACCTTC. Its protein is CASSLAYSGAQDGYTF.